The clone carrying this T cell receptor beta chain was picked up a small number of times. The antigen is not known. Trimming shortened V by 3 bases and J by 9 bases, and 12 bases separated the two germline ends. The CDR3 contains 13 residues. Germline loops: CDR1 LGHDT, CDR2 YNNKEL (reference sequence). Template switching added a universal primer site, and cDNA bore unique molecular identifiers. MiXCR, applied by TCRdb to the 5' RACE reads, yields one record per CDR3 protein. Altogether about 690,000 distinct CDR3 sequences are present, 5.5% to 7.5% being singletons, with the ten largest covering 1.5% to 2%. This specimen belongs to a study of identical twins. Overall study results and limits: The same donors were not followed; conclusions instead depended on cross-sectional statistical analysis. Surplus twin overlap in beta out-of-frame sequences was less pronounced.

The clonotype was recovered from a man younger than 30 in good health. V and J are TRBV3-1 and TRBJ1-5; the D gene is possibly TRBD1 (5 bases). The sample comprised naive T cells sorted from blood. CDR3: CASSQGAGGPQHF. For the CDR3, the DNA is TGTGCCAGCAGCCAGGGTGCTGGGGGGCCCCAGCATTTT.